The clone carrying this T cell receptor (beta chain) was detected only a few times. This sample is drawn from a study of blood T cell repertoires in COVID-19. TCRdb's table, derived via immunoSEQ multiplex PCR, lists solely in-frame clones and lacks some. The sample holds 100,000 to 150,000 clones, around 83% seen once. This CDR3 is built from 12 residues. V was trimmed by 1 base and J by 8 bases, leaving 8 bases between them. CDR1 is LNHDA, CDR2 SQIVND, per germline (reference sequence). The sequenced sample was peripheral blood. The chain couples TRBV19 to TRBJ1-1, with D maybe TRBD1 (5 bases). The clonotype originates from an elderly woman with COVID-19, enrolled during active disease. The CDR3 spells CASSIAGGEAFF. The CDR3 nucleotides read TGTGCCAGTAGTATAGCCGGGGGGGAAGCTTTCTTT.